A single TCR beta chain is shown here with its context. No antigen is known for it. The junction shows a germline mismatch at one end, possibly a read error. Sequenced by immunoSEQ multiplex PCR; TCRdb stores in-frame clones only, minus some. The sample consists of 55,000 to 65,000 clones, 85% to 95% of them appearing once. CDR3 size: 15 residues. Per the germline V gene, CDR1 is SGHNT and CDR2 is YENEEA. This sample stems from a study of OX40 agonist ivuxolimab in advanced cancers. Whole-study results and caveats: Relatively little clonal expansion, among the lowest observed, appeared in partial responders at 0.1-3.0 mg/kg.

This material consisted of CD4+ or CD8+ T cells sorted from blood, taken in a trial of the OX40 agonist ivuxolimab. This TCR derives from an adult with an advanced solid tumor such as melanoma, head and neck, liver or kidney cancer. This sequence joins TRBV11-3 and TRBJ2-2; TRBD2 might be the D (5 bases). The DNA for the CDR3 is TGTGCCAGCAGCCATCACCAGTCCCCACACCGGGGAGCTGTTTTT. Amino acid sequence: CASSHHQSPHRGAVF.